Below are 22 T cell receptor beta chains sequenced from a single sample in a study of T cell responses to AZD1222 COVID-19 vaccine. The table came from immunoSEQ multiplex PCR; TCRdb's copy has only in-frame clones and leaves some out. Among roughly 120,000 clones listed, just under 95% were seen once. Here the sequenced sample was peripheral blood, taken on day 0 of AZD1222 vaccination. The receptor set was obtained from an adult in good health.

The genes are TRBV29-1 and TRBJ2-7; a possible D gene is TRBD2 (6 bases). Trimming shortened V by 5 bases and J by 0 bases, and 8 bases separated the two germline ends. This CDR3 region has 12 residues. Germline lookup yields CDR1 SQVTM and CDR2 ANQGSEA. In nucleotides, the CDR3 is TGCAGCGTTTCCGGGAGCTCCTACGAGCAGTACTTC. This translates into CSVSGSSYEQYF.

This chain uses TRBV2 with TRBJ1-1; D is ambiguous. The CDR3 totals 14 residues. CDR1 and CDR2 (germline): SNHLY, FYNNEI. Trimming removed 7 bases at V and 3 bases at J, with 15 bases between. The DNA for the CDR3 is TGTGCCAGCATGAAGACTCAGGAGGACACTGAAGCTTTCTTT. Protein product: CASMKTQEDTEAFF.

The rearrangement uses TRBV19 and TRBJ2-7; D possibly uses TRBD1 or TRBD2 (5 bases each). V was cut by 3 bases and J by 4 bases, with 16 bases left in between. Germline CDR1 and CDR2: LNHDA and SQIVND (reference sequence). CDR3 size: 15 residues. For the CDR3, the DNA is TGTGCCAGTAGTATCTCGGGGCTGATTATATACGAGCAGTACTTC. Translating it yields CASSISGLIIYEQYF.

This clone was recorded once. The chain uses TRBV29-1 and TRBJ2-6, with D unclear. There are 12 residues in the CDR3. The germline V and J ends were trimmed by 2 bases and 3 bases, with 2 bases remaining between them. Looked up from germline, CDR1 is SQVTM and CDR2 is ANQGSEA. The CDR3 here is CSVEYGANVLTF. In DNA form, the CDR3 reads TGCAGCGTTGAATATGGGGCCAACGTCCTGACTTTC.

The rearrangement uses TRBV25-1 and TRBJ2-7; no definite D call. CDR3 length: 11 residues. Trimming took 3 bases from V and 7 from J, leaving 7 bases between them. Looked up from germline, CDR1 is MGHDK and CDR2 is SYGVNS. The CDR3 DNA reads TGTGCCAGCAGTGAGCGTTGGGAGCAGTACTTC. This translates into CASSERWEQYF.

The CDR3 spells CASRSTRDRDWFSQPQHF. As DNA, the CDR3 is TGTGCCAGCAGATCAACCCGGGACAGGGATTGGTTTAGTCAGCCCCAGCATTTT. The V and J genes are TRBV3-1 (or the pseudogene TRBV3-2) and TRBJ1-5, with 9 nucleotides matching TRBD1. CDR3 length: 18 amino acids. J lost 6 bases, V lost 6 bases, and 18 bases had no gene match. Per the germline V gene, CDR1 is LGHDT and CDR2 is YNNKEL (reference sequence).

The chain employs TRBV9 and TRBJ1-1, with D possibly matching TRBD1 (5 bases). This CDR3 contains 15 residues. The germline V and J ends were trimmed by 0 bases and 1 base, with 10 bases remaining between them. Germline V CDR1 and CDR2: SGDLS, YYNGEE. The CDR3 loop is CASSVDGRGNTEAFF. CDR3 bases: TGTGCCAGCAGCGTAGACGGGAGGGGGAACACTGAAGCTTTCTTT. The entire variable domain, with the rest obtained from reference TRBV9 and TRBJ1-1, is as follows: DSGVTQTPKHLITATGQRVTLRCSPRSGDLSVYWYQQSLDQGLQFLIQYYNGEERAKGNILERFSAQQFPDLHSELNLSSLELGDSALYFCASSVDGRGNTEAFFGQGTRLTVV.

The CDR3: CASSTSGSPSYEQYF. CDR3 sequence (DNA): TGTGCCAGCAGCACTAGCGGGAGCCCCTCCTACGAGCAGTACTTC. The V call is TRBV9, the J call TRBJ2-7; 11 bases agree with TRBD2. Germline trimming cut 4 bases from V and 0 bases from J; bases unmatched to any gene: 3. Germline V lookup: CDR1 SGDLS, CDR2 YYNGEE. This CDR3 has 15 residues. Looking up the rest from reference TRBV9 and TRBJ2-7 gives the full variable domain: DSGVTQTPKHLITATGQRVTLRCSPRSGDLSVYWYQQSLDQGLQFLIQYYNGEERAKGNILERFSAQQFPDLHSELNLSSLELGDSALYFCASSTSGSPSYEQYFGPGTRLTVT.

The chain couples TRBV5-4 to TRBJ2-1, with 12 bases aligning to TRBD2. The J segment lost 3 bases and the V segment lost 4 bases, leaving 2 bases of the junction unmatched. Germline V gene sequence: CDR1 SGHNT, CDR2 YYREEE (reference sequence). This CDR3 has 15 amino acids. The CDR3 bases are TGTGCCAGCAGCACACTAGCGGGAGGCTACAATGAGCAGTTCTTC. Amino acids: CASSTLAGGYNEQFF.

V and J are TRBV19 and TRBJ1-2; maybe TRBD1 (5 bases). CDR1 and CDR2 from the germline V gene are LNHDA and SQIVND (reference sequence). Trimming removed 0 bases at V and 2 bases at J, with 13 bases between. This CDR3 has 16 residues. The CDR3 DNA reads TGTGCCAGTAGTATAGATGAAGGCCGGGGGAACTATGGCTACACCTTC. This gives the protein CASSIDEGRGNYGYTF.

The rearrangement joins TRBV28 to TRBJ2-1, with 7 nucleotides matching TRBD2. There are 15 residues in the CDR3. With 2 bases clipped from V and 8 bases from J, the junction kept 9 bases outside the gene matches. Germline V lookup: CDR1 MDHEN, CDR2 SYDVKM. The CDR3 is CASSLRAGDLYEQFF. Written as DNA, the CDR3 is TGTGCCAGCAGTTTAAGGGCGGGAGATTTATATGAGCAGTTCTTC. The variable domain in full, completed from reference TRBV28 and TRBJ2-1, reads DVKVTQSSRYLVKRTGEKVFLECVQDMDHENMFWYRQDPGLGLRLIYFSYDVKMKEKGDIPEGYSVSREKKERFSLILESASTNQTSMYLCASSLRAGDLYEQFFGPGTRLTVL.

A single count supports this clone. The chain has TRBV6-5 and TRBJ1-2; D ambiguous. CDR1 is MNHEY and CDR2 is SVGAGI in the germline V gene. Deletions cut 5 bases from V and 7 bases from J, with 20 bases between. This CDR3 is built from 15 residues. The CDR3 spells CASSPQGEGLRGYTF. In nucleotides, the CDR3 is TGTGCCAGCAGTCCCCAAGGAGAGGGCCTTCGTGGCTACACCTTC.

The genes are TRBV7-8 and TRBJ2-7; a weak D match, TRBD2 (6 bases). Trimming pared 4 bases from V and 1 base from J, leaving 20 bases between. CDR3 length: 17 residues. Germline assignment: CDR1 SGHVS and CDR2 FQNEAQ. For the CDR3, the DNA is TGTGCCAGCAGCTCGGGTTCGGAGGGAGTACGATCCTACGAGCAGTACTTC. Encoded protein: CASSSGSEGVRSYEQYF.

J is TRBJ2-3 and V is TRBV3-1 (or the pseudogene TRBV3-2); 12 bases are a match to TRBD2. Germline lookup yields CDR1 LGHDT and CDR2 YNNKEL (reference sequence). The V segment lost 3 bases and the J segment 8 bases; nucleotides outside the gene matches: 3. This CDR3 region has 14 residues. The CDR3 reads CASSQGLAGATQYF. CDR3 nucleotide sequence: TGTGCCAGCAGCCAGGGACTAGCGGGTGCTACGCAGTATTTT.

This rearrangement joins TRBV19 to TRBJ1-1, with D tentatively TRBD1 (5 bases). This CDR3 region has 15 residues. V shed 6 bases and J shed 1 base, with 15 bases lying between them. The germline gives CDR1 LNHDA, CDR2 SQIVND (reference sequence). For the CDR3, the DNA is TGTGCCAGTAGGACGGCCGGGACGGCGAACACTGAAGCTTTCTTT. Encoded protein: CASRTAGTANTEAFF.

This chain links TRBV27 with TRBJ1-5; D is possibly TRBD1 (5 bases). CDR3 length: 13 amino acids. The ends were cut back, 4 bases at V and 7 bases at J, with 11 bases in the middle. The germline gives CDR1 MNHEY, CDR2 SMNVEV (reference sequence). The CDR3: CASSYRSGQPQHF. DNA of the CDR3: TGTGCCAGCAGTTATCGGTCAGGGCAGCCCCAGCATTTT.

The gene calls are TRBV29-1 and TRBJ2-1; TRBD2 might be the D (6 bases). V was pared by 6 bases and J by 5 bases, with 14 bases between. Germline lookup yields CDR1 SQVTM and CDR2 ANQGSEA. There are 13 residues in the CDR3. CDR3 in amino acids: CSVKEGLNNEQFF. The CDR3 DNA is TGCAGCGTAAAGGAGGGCCTAAACAATGAGCAGTTCTTC.

This clone was seen once. This chain links TRBV2 with TRBJ1-3, with 7 bases fitting TRBD1. Germline-derived CDR1 and CDR2 are SNHLY and FYNNEI. With 2 bases clipped from V and 7 bases from J, the junction kept 8 bases outside the gene matches. The CDR3 is 15 amino acids. The CDR3 DNA follows: TGTGCCAGCAGTGAAATGAGGGGGCTCGGTAACACCATATATTTT. It yields the protein CASSEMRGLGNTIYF.

The gene calls are TRBV2 and TRBJ1-1, with TRBD1 identical over 7 bases. CDR3 length equals 15 residues. J lost 1 base, V lost 7 bases, and 9 bases had no gene match. Looked up from germline, CDR1 is SNHLY and CDR2 is FYNNEI. The CDR3 protein is CASIRQGGQNTEAFF. DNA of the CDR3: TGTGCCAGCATCCGACAGGGAGGACAGAACACTGAAGCTTTCTTT.

This chain links TRBV6-5 with TRBJ2-7, with a tentative D call TRBD2 (6 bases). V gave up 8 bases and J gave up 3 bases, with 20 bases separating them. CDR1 is MNHEY and CDR2 is SVGAGI in the germline V gene. The CDR3 has 15 residues. The CDR3 here is CASCSGDEGVYEQYF. In nucleotides, the CDR3 is TGTGCCAGCTGTTCGGGAGATGAGGGAGTCTACGAGCAGTACTTC.

V and J are TRBV9 and TRBJ2-2; 10 positions agree with TRBD1. CDR1 is SGDLS and CDR2 is YYNGEE in the germline V gene. Trimming removed 0 bases from V and 4 bases from J; junction bases left unmatched: 6. The CDR3 has 17 residues. The CDR3 region has the DNA TGTGCCAGCAGCGTAGCGTCGACAGGGGGCCGCACCGGGGAGCTGTTTTTT. Protein product: CASSVASTGGRTGELFF.

The rearrangement joins TRBV18 to TRBJ1-4, with D maybe TRBD1 (6 bases). Trimming left V 1 base short and J 6 bases short, with 15 bases between. Germline V gene lookup returns CDR1 KGHSH and CDR2 LQKENI. CDR3 length: 16 residues. The CDR3 DNA sequence: TGTGCCAGCTCACCACTCCCCCAAGCAGGGGATGAAAAACTGTTTTTT. It codes for CASSPLPQAGDEKLFF.